This T cell receptor beta chain was recorded in a study of T-cell reconstitution after alpha-beta-depleted transplantation in children. The CDR3 is 18 residues long. J lost 4 bases, V lost 4 bases, and 17 bases had no gene match. CDR1 and CDR2 (germline): SGHRS, YFSETQ. This clonotype has a handful of counts. Using unique molecular identifiers, the investigators prepared the TCRbeta library. TCRdb fed the PCR reads into MiXCR, producing one record per CDR3 protein. The top ten hold 27% of the sample, which has fewer than 500,000 distinct CDR3 sequences, 43% seen once. This receptor was taken from a girl between 2 and 10 years old with aplastic anemia, due to receive a stem cell transplant. The chain is built from TRBV5-1 and TRBJ2-3; 8 bases agree with TRBD1. This sample comprised PBMCs, obtained before TCRalphabeta/CD19-depleted stem cell transplant. This CDR3 reads CASSDRLGSRDRPDTQYF. CDR3 nucleotides: TGCGCCAGCAGCGATCGACTCGGGAGTCGGGACAGGCCAGATACGCAGTATTTT.